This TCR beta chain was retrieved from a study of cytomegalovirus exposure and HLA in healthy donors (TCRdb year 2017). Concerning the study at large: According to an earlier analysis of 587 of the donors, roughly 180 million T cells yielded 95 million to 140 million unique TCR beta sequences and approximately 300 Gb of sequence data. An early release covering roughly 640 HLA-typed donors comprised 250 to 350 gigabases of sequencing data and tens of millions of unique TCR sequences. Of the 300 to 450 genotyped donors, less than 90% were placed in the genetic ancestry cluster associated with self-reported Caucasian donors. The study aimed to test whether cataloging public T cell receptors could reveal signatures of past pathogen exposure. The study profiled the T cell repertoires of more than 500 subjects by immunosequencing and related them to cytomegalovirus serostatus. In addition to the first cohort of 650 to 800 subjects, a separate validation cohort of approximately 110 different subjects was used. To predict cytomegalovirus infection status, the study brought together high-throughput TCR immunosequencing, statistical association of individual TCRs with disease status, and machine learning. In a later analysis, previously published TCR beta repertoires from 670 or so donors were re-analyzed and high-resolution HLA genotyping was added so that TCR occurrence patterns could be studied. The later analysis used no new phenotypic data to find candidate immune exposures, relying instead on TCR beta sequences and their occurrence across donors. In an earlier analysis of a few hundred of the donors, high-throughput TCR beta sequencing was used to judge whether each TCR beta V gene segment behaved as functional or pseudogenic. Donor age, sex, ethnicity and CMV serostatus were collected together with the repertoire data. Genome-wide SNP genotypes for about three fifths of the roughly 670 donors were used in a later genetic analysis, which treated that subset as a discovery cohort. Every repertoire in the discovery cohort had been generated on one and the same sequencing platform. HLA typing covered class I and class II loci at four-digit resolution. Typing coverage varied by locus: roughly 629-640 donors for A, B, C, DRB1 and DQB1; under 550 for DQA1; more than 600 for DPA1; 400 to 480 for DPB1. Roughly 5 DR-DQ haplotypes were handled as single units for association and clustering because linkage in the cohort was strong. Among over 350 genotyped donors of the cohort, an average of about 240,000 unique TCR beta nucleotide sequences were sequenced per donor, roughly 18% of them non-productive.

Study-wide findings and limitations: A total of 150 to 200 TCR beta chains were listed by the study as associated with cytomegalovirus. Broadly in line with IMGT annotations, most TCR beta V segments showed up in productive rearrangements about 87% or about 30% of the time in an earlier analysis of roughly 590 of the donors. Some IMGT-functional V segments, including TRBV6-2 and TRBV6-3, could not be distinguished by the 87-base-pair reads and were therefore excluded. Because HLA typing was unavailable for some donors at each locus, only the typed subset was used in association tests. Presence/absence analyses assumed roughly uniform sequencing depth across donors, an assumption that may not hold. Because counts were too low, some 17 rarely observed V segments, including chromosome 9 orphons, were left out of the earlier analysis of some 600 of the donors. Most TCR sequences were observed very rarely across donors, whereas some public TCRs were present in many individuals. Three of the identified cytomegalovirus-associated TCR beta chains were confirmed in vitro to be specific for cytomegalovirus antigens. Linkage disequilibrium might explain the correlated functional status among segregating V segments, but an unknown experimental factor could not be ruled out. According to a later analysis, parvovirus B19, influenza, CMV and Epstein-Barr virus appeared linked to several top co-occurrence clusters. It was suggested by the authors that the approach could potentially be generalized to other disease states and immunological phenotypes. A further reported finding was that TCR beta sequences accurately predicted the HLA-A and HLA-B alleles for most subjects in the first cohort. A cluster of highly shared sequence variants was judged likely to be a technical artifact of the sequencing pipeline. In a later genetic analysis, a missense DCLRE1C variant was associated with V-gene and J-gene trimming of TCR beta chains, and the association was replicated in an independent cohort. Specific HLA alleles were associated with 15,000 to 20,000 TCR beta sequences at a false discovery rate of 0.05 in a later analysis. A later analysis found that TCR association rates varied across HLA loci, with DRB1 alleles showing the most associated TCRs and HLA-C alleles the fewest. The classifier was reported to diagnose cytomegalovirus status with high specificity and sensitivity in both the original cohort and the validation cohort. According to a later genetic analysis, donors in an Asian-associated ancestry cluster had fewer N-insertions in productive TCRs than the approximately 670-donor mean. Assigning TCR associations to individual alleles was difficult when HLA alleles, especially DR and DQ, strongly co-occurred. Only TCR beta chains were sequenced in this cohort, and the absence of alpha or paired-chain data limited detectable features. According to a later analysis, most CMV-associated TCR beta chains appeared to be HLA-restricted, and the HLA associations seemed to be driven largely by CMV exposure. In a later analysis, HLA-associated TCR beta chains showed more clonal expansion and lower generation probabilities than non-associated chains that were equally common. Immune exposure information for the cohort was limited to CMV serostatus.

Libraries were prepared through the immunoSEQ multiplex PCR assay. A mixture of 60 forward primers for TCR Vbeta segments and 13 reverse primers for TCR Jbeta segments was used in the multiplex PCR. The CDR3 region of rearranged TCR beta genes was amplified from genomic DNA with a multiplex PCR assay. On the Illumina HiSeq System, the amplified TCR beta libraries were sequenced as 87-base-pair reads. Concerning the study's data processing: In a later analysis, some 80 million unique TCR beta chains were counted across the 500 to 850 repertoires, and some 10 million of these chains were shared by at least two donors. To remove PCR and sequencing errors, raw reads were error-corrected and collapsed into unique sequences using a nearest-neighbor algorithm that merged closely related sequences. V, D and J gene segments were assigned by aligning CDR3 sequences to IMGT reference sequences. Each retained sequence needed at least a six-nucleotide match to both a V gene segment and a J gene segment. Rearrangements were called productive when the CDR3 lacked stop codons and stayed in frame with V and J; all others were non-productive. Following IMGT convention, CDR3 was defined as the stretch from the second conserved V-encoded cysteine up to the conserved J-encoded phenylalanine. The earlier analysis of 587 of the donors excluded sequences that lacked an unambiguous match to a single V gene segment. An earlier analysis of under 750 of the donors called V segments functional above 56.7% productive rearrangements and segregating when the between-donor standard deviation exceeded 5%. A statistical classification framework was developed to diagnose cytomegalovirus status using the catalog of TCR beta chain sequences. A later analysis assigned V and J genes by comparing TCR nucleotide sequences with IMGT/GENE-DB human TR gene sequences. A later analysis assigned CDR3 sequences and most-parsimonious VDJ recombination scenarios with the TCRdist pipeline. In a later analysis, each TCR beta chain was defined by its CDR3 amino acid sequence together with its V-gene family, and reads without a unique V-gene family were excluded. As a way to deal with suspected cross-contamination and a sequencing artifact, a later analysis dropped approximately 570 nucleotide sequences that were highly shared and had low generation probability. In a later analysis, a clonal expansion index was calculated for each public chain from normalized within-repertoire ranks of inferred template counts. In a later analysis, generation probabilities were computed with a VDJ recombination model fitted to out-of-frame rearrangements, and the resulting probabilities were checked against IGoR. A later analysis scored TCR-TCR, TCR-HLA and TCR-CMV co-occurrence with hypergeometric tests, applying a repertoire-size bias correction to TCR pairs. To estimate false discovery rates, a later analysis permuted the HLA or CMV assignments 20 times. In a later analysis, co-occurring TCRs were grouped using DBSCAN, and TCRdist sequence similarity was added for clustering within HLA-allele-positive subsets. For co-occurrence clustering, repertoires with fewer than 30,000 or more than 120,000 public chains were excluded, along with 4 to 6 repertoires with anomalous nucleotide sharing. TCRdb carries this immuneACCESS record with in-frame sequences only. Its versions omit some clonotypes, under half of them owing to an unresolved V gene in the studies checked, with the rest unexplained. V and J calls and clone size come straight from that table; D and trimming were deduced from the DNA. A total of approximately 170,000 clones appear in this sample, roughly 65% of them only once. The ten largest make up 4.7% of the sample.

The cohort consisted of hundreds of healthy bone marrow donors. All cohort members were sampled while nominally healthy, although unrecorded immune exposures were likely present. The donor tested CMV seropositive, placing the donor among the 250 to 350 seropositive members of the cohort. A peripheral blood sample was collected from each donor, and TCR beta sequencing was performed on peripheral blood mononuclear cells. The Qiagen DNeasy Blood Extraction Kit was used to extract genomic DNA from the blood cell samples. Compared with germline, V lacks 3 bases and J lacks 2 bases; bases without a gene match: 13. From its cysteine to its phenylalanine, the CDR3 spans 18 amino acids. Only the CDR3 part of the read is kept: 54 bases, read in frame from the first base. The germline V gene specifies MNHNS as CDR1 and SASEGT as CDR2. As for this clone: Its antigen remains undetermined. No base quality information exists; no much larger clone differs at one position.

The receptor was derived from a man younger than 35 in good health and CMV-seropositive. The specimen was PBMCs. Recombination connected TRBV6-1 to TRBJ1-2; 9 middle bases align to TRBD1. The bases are TGTGCCAGCAGTGACCCGTCCGGGACAGGGAACCCAAACTATGGCTACACCTTC. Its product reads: CASSDPSGTGNPNYGYTF.